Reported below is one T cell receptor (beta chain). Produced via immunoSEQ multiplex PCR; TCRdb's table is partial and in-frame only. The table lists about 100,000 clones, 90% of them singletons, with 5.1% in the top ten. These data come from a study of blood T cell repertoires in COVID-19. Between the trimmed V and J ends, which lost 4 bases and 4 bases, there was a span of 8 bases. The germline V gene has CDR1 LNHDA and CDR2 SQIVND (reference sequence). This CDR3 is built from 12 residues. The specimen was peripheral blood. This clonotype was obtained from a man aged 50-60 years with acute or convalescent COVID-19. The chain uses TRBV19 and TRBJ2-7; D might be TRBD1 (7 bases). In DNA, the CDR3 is TGTGCCAGTAGTACAGGGGGGTACGAGCAGTACTTC. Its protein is CASSTGGYEQYF.